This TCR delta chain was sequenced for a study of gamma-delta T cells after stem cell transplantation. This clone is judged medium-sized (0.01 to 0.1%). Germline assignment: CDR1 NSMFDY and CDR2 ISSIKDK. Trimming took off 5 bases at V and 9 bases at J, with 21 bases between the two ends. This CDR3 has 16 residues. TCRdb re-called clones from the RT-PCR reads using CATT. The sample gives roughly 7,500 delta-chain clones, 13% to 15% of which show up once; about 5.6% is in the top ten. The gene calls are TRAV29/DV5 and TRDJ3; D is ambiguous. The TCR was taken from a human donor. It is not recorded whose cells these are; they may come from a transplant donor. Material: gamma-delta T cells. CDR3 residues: CAAMGTAGGSTRQMFF. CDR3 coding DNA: TGTGCAGCCATGGGAACGGCCGGCGGGTCCACCCGACAGATGTTTTTC.